This T cell receptor (beta chain) was captured in a study of CD4 T cells in relation to SARS-CoV-2 and coronaviruses. Study-level information: Crossreactive spike epitopes shared across donors were mapped to their HLA restriction.

V was clipped by 5 bases and J by 2 bases; unmatched bases: 5. Per the germline V gene, CDR1 is SGHRS and CDR2 is YFSETQ. This CDR3 comprises 14 residues. Some clones are missing from TCRdb's copy, which holds only in-frame ones; the method was immunoSEQ multiplex PCR. The repertoire includes under 35,000 clones, around 76% of them detected once, and roughly 15% sits in the top ten. The unexposed donors gave CD4+ T cells in about 2011-2019, prior to COVID-19. The cells were cultured for about ten days before CD4+ T cells were isolated. In the case of this clone: Its antigen is as yet unknown.

The rearrangement links TRBV5-1 to TRBJ2-7; 9 nucleotides align to TRBD2. The TCR sequence derives from a human donor in good health. The sequenced material came from CD4+ T cells from PBMCs, cultured in vitro. CDR3 sequence (DNA): TGCGCCAGCAGTTCCGGACTAGCGACCTACGAGCAGTACTTC. Protein: CASSSGLATYEQYF.